This note documents a single T cell receptor beta chain sequence. This clone was observed once. Its antigen is currently not known. No base quality information exists; no much larger clone differs at one position. The immunoSEQ Assay, a bias-controlled multiplex PCR, was used to amplify TCRbeta CDR3 regions from genomic DNA. The authors' analysis ran thus. Nucleated cell counts per sample were estimated from amplification of reference gene primers within the assay. To quantify the absolute abundance of each unique TCRbeta CDR3 rearrangement, sequence reads were collapsed and filtered. For each sample, productive Simpson clonality was calculated by taking the square root of Simpson's diversity index across productive rearrangements. The source is immuneACCESS, and TCRdb retained only in-frame sequences with V and J called. Part of the clones is not carried over; for the studies checked, unresolved V genes explain less than half of this, and the remainder is unexplained. That table furnishes V, J and clone size, whereas the DNA furnished D and trimming. This sample holds around 70,000 clones; about four fifths were observed only once. The top ten clones comprise 18% of the sample.

This specimen belongs to a study of blood T cell repertoires in COVID-19 (dated by TCRdb to 2020 to 2021). About the full investigation: Samples from collaborators originated in the United States, Italy and Spain and spanned both the acute and convalescent phases of COVID-19. The material from the prospective study consisted of cDNA or gDNA derived from T cells, B-cell-depleted T cells, or PBMCs. Subjects who had been exposed to COVID-19, were actively infected with it, or had recovered from it provided the deeply sampled blood TCRbeta repertoires that made up the dataset. The repertoires were released in a freely available public database meant as a resource for research on the immune response to SARS-CoV-2. The samples were drawn from the first 160 participants of the ongoing ImmuneRACE study and from some 1,300 subjects provided by 6 global collaborators. Sample metadata almost always included a de-identified subject ID, COVID-19 status, age in years and sex. Where HLA class I and class II types were available, the types were taken from metadata supplied by the sample provider, not from assay-based typing.

The investigation overall reported the following: How much clinical and demographic metadata was included differed by source and by participant, and the metadata was provided uncurated.

Trimming removed 3 bases from V and 2 bases from J, leaving 23 bases between the germline ends. From a lookup of the germline V gene, CDR1 and CDR2 are ENHRY and SYGVKD. The CDR3 numbers 20 residues from cysteine through phenylalanine. CDR3 DNA only is kept here, 60 bases in frame from base 1. The collaborating institutions used their own protocols to collect whole blood in K2EDTA tubes. For TCRbeta analysis, collaborator samples were shipped as frozen whole blood, as isolated PBMCs, or as DNA extracted from either sample type. The sequence joins TRBV10-3 to TRBJ2-6; perhaps TRBD1 is the D gene, with 6 bases matching. The sequence was obtained from a woman aged 55-70 years with acute or convalescent COVID-19. The specimen was peripheral blood. The CDR3 region has the sequence CAISDKGGIESGTGANVLTF. Read as DNA, the sequence is TGTGCCATCAGTGATAAAGGGGGAATAGAGTCCGGAACTGGGGCCAACGTCCTGACTTTC.